These 7 T cell receptor beta chains originate from one sample sequenced in a study of Graves' ophthalmopathy and Graves' hyperthyroidism. As the template, RNA transcripts were used to amplify TCR beta CDR3 regions. RT-PCR was first run with HTBI primers, then multiplex PCR in a second round. TCRdb re-derived calls from the multiplex PCR reads in MiXCR, one entry per CDR3 protein. The data hold approximately 210,000 distinct CDR3 sequences, with under 30% observed a single time. The sample consisted of peripheral blood. These receptors came from a man aged 45-60 years with Graves' ophthalmopathy.

This clonotype has ten or more counts. The chain combines TRBV5-1 with TRBJ2-7; the match to TRBD1 covers 8 bases. The CDR3 runs to 15 residues. Trimming took 2 bases from V and 0 from J; bases not matched to a gene: 4. Germline CDR1 is SGHRS and CDR2 is YFSETQ. The CDR3 sequence: CASSFARGLSYEQYF. DNA for the CDR3: TGCGCCAGCAGCTTTGCCAGGGGGCTCTCCTACGAGCAGTACTTC.

This clonotype was counted at least ten times. The J gene is TRBJ2-7, the V gene TRBV7-2; 8 nucleotides align to TRBD2. Germline-derived CDR1 and CDR2 are SGHTA and FQGNSA. V lost 5 bases, J lost 4 bases, and 10 bases stayed unmatched. CDR3 size: 15 residues. CDR3 amino acids: CASSTRSSGPYEQYF. CDR3 coding DNA: TGTGCCAGCAGCACCCGTTCTAGCGGGCCGTACGAGCAGTACTTC.

The J gene is TRBJ2-5, the V gene TRBV6-1, with TRBD1 identical over 8 bases. Germline trimming cut 5 bases from V and 2 bases from J; bases unmatched to any gene: 7. Germline CDR1 is MNHNS and CDR2 is SASEGT. The CDR3 is 15 amino acids. CDR3 residues: CASSLDRASQETQYF. The CDR3 DNA sequence: TGTGCCAGCAGTCTGGACAGGGCCTCACAAGAGACCCAGTACTTC.

V is TRBV2 and J is TRBJ2-7; 7 bases match TRBD2. This CDR3 comprises 14 residues. V lost 6 bases to trimming and J lost 7 bases; unmatched junction nucleotides: 12. The germline V gene encodes CDR1 SNHLY and CDR2 FYNNEI. CDR3: CASRGGTGLREQYF. The CDR3 bases are TGTGCCAGCAGGGGAGGGACGGGACTCCGGGAGCAGTACTTC.

CDR3 nucleotides: TGTGCCAGCAGCTATCCGGACAGCAGCTCCTACGAGCAGTACTTC. Its protein is CASSYPDSSSYEQYF. The chain uses TRBV6-2 or TRBV6-3 and TRBJ2-7, with D possibly being TRBD1 (6 bases). This CDR3 has 15 amino acids. Trimming removed 6 bases from V and 0 bases from J, with 15 bases in between. Per the germline V gene, CDR1 is MNHEY and CDR2 is SVGEGT.

The CDR3 loop reads CATSRGGTSGQAYEQYF. As DNA, the CDR3 is TGTGCCACCAGCAGGGGAGGGACTAGCGGTCAAGCCTACGAGCAGTACTTC. V and J are TRBV15 and TRBJ2-7; 11 nucleotides line up with TRBD2. CDR3 size: 17 residues. Trimming took 3 bases from V and 2 from J; bases not matched to a gene: 9. Germline-derived CDR1 and CDR2 are LNHNV and YYDKDF (reference sequence).

This clonotype was seen repeatedly, ten times or more. The chain employs TRBV4-1 and TRBJ1-5; D call uncertain. The CDR3 contains 12 residues. Trimming pared 0 bases from V and 9 bases from J, leaving 6 bases between. Germline values: CDR1 MGHRA, CDR2 YSYEKL. Written as DNA, the CDR3 is TGCGCCAGCAGCCAAGATGTAGGGCCCCAGCATTTT. As protein: CASSQDVGPQHF.